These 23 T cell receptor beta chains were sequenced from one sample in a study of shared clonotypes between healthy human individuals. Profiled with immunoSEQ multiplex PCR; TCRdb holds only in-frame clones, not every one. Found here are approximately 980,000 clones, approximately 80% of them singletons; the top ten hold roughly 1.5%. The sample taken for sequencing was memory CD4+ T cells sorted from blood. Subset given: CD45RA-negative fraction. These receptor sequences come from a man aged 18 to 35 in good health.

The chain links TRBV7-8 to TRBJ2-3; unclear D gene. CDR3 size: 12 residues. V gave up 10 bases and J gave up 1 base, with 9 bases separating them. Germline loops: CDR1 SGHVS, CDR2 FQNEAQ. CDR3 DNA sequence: TGTGCCACGTTCGGCGGCACAGATACGCAGTATTTT. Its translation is CATFGGTDTQYF.

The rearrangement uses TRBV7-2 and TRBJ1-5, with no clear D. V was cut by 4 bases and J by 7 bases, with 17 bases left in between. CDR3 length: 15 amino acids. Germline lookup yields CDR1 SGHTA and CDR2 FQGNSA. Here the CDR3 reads CASSSRVGGIQPQHF. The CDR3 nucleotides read TGTGCCAGCAGCTCCCGGGTAGGTGGGATCCAGCCCCAGCATTTT.

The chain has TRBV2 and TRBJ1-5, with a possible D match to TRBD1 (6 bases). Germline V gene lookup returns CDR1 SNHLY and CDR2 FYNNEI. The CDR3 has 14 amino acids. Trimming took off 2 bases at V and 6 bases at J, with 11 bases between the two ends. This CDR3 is CASSEQGTAQPQHF. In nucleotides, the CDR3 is TGTGCCAGCAGTGAACAGGGGACCGCTCAGCCCCAGCATTTT.

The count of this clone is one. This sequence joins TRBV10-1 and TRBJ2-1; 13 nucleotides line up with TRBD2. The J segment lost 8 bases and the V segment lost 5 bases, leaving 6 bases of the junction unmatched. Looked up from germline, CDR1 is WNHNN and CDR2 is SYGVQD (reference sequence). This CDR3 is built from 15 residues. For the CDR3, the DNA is TGCGCCAGCAGTAGACTAGCGGGAGGTCGCGATGAGCAGTTCTTC. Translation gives CASSRLAGGRDEQFF.

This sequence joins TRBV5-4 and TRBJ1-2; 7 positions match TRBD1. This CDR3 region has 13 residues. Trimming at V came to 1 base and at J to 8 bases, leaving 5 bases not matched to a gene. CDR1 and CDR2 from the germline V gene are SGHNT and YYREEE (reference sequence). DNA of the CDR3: TGTGCCAGCAGCTTGAGAACAGGGGTCGGCTACACCTTC. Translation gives CASSLRTGVGYTF.

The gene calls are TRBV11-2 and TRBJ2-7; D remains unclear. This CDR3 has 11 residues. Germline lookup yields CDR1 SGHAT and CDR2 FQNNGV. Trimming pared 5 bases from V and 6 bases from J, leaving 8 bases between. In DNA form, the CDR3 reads TGTGCCAGCAGCCCCCTAGGCGAGCAGTACTTC. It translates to CASSPLGEQYF.

The CDR3 loop reads CASSWTSGGTGELFF. The CDR3 coding sequence is TGCGCCAGCAGCTGGACTAGCGGGGGCACCGGGGAGCTGTTTTTT. The chain uses TRBV4-3 and TRBJ2-2; the match to TRBD2 covers 13 bases. V lost 5 bases to trimming and J lost 4 bases; unmatched junction nucleotides: 1. Germline V gives CDR1 LGHNA, CDR2 YSLEER. There are 15 residues in the CDR3.

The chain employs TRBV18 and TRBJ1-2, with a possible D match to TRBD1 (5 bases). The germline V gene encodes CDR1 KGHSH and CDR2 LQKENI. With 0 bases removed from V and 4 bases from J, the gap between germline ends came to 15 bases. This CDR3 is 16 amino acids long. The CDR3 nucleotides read TGTGCCAGCTCACCACCCCAGGGACCTGAAGTCTATGGCTACACCTTC. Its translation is CASSPPQGPEVYGYTF.

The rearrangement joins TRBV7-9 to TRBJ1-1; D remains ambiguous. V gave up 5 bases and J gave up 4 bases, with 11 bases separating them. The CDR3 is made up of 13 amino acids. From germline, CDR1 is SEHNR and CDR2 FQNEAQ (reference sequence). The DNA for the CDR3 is TGTGCCAGCAGCCAACGGGCACTCACTGAAGCTTTCTTT. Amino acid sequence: CASSQRALTEAFF.

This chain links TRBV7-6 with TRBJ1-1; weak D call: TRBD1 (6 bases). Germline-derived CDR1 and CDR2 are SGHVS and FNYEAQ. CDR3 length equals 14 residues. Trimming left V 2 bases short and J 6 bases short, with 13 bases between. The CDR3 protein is CASSLMDRASEAFF. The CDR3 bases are TGTGCCAGCAGCTTAATGGACAGAGCTTCTGAAGCTTTCTTT.

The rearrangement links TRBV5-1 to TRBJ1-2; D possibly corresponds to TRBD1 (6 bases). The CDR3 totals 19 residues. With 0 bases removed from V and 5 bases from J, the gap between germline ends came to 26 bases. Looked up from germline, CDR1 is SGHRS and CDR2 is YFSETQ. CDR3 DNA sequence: TGCGCCAGCAGCTTGGACGGGGTACAGGGATCCAAAAGGGTGTATGGCTACACCTTC. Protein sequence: CASSLDGVQGSKRVYGYTF.

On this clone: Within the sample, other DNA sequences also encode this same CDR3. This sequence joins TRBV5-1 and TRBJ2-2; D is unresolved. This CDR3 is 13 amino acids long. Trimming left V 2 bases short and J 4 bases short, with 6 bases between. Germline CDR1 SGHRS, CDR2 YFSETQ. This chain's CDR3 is CASSFQGTGELFF. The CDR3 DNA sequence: TGCGCCAGCAGCTTTCAAGGCACCGGGGAGCTGTTTTTT.

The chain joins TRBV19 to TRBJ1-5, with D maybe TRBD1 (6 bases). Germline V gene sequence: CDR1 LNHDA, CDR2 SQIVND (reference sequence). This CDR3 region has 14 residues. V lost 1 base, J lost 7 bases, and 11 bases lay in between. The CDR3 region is CASSIVAGDQPQHF. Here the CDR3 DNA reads TGTGCCAGTAGTATAGTCGCAGGGGACCAGCCCCAGCATTTT.

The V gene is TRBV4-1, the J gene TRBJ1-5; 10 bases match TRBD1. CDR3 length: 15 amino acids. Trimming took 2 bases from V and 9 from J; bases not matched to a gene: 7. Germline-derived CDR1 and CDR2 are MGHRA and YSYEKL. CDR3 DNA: TGCGCCAGCAGCCAACAGTTGGGACAGGGGTTGCCCCAGCATTTT. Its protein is CASSQQLGQGLPQHF.

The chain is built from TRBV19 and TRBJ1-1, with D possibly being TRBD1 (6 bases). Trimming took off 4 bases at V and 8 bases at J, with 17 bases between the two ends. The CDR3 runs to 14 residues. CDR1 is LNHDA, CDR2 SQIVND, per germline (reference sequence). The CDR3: CASSNWGSGGEAFF. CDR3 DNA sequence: TGTGCCAGTAGTAATTGGGGTAGCGGGGGCGAAGCTTTCTTT.

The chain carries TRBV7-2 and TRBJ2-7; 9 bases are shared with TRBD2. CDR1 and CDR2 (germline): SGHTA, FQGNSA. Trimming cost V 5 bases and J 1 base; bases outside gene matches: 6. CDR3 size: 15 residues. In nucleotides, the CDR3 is TGTGCCAGCAGCCCTTCTAGCGGGACTTCCTACGAGCAGTACTTC. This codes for CASSPSSGTSYEQYF.

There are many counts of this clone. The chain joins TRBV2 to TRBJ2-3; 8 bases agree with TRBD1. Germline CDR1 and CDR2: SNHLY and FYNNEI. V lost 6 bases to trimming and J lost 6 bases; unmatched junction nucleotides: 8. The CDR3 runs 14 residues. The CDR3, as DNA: TGTGCCAGCAGCCCTAGGACAGGGTTTGATACGCAGTATTTT. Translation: CASSPRTGFDTQYF.

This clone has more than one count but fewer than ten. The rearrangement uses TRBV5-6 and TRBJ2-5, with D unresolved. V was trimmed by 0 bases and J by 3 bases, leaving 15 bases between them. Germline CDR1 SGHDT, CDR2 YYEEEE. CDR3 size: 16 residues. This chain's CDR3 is CASSLALTLVEETQYF. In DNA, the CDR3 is TGTGCCAGCAGCTTGGCCTTAACCCTCGTGGAAGAGACCCAGTACTTC.

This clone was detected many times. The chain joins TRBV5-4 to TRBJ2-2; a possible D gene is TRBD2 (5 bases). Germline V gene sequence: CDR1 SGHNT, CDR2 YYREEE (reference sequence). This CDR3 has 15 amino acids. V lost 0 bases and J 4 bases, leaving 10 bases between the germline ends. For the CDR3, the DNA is TGTGCCAGCAGCTTGGCGTTAGGGAGCACCGGGGAGCTGTTTTTT. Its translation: CASSLALGSTGELFF.

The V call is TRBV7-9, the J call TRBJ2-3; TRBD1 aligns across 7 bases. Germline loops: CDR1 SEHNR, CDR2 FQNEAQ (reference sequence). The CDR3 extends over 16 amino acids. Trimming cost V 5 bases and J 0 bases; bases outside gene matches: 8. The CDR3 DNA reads TGTGCCAGCAGCGAGCCAACAGGGGCCAGCACAGATACGCAGTATTTT. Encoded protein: CASSEPTGASTDTQYF.

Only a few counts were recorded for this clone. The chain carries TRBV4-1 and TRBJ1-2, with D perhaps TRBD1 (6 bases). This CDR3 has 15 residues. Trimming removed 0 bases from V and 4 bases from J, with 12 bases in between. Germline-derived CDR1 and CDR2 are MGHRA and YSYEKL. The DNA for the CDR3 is TGCGCCAGCAGCCAAGAAGGGGGTCCCGGCTATGGCTACACCTTC. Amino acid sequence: CASSQEGGPGYGYTF.

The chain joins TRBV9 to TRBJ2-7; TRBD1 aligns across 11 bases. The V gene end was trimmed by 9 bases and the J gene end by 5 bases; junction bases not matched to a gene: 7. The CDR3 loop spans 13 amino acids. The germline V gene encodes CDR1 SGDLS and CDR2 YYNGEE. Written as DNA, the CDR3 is TGTGCCACCCCCGGGACAGGGGGTAACGAGCAGTACTTC. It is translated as CATPGTGGNEQYF.

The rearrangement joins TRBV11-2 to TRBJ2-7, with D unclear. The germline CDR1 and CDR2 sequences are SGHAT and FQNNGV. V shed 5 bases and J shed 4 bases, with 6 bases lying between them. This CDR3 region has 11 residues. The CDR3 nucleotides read TGTGCCAGCAGCCGAGGTTACGAGCAGTACTTC. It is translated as CASSRGYEQYF.